This TCR beta chain was recovered during a study of cytomegalovirus exposure and HLA in healthy donors. Study-level results: Researchers reportedly found TCR beta sequences accurately predicted most subjects' HLA-A and HLA-B alleles.

Amplification used 60 Vbeta primers and 13 Jbeta primers. Profiling relied on immunoSEQ multiplex PCR, and the TCRdb table lists in-frame clones only, not all of them. The table lists about 82,000 clones, 55% to 65% of them singletons. As concerns this clone: The antigen remains undetermined.

Sequenced input: PBMCs. The sequence was collected from a woman aged 40-49 years in good health and CMV-seropositive.

CDR3 amino acids: CASSLGQGSDGYTF. The DNA for the CDR3 is TGTGCCAGCAGCCTCGGACAGGGGAGTGATGGCTACACCTTC. This sequence joins TRBV5-4 and TRBJ1-2, with 9 bases that match TRBD1. Germline V CDR1 and CDR2: SGHNT, YYREEE (reference sequence). The CDR3 covers 14 residues. With 4 bases clipped from V and 6 bases from J, the junction kept 7 bases outside the gene matches.